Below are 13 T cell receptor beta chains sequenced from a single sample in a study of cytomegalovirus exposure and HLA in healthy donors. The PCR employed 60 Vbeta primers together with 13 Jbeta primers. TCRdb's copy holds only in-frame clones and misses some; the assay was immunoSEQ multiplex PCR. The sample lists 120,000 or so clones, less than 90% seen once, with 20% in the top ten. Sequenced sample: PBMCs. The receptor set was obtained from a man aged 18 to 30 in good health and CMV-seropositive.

In nucleotides, the CDR3 is TGTGCCAGCAGTGACGGGGGGGCTAGCACAGATACGCAGTATTTT. It codes for CASSDGGASTDTQYF. This chain uses TRBV6-4 with TRBJ2-3; perhaps TRBD2 as D (7 bases). Germline assignment: CDR1 MRHNA and CDR2 SNTAGT. V dropped 2 bases and J dropped 0 bases, with 9 bases sitting between them. The CDR3 spans 15 residues.

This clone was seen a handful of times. The CDR3 region has the DNA TGCAGCGCAGGGGGCCTTGAGCTCGAGCAGTACTTC. Translated, it gives CSAGGLELEQYF. The chain recombines TRBV29-1 with TRBJ2-7; the match to TRBD1 covers 8 bases. CDR1 and CDR2 (germline): SQVTM, ANQGSEA. The V segment lost 7 bases and the J segment 6 bases; nucleotides outside the gene matches: 8. The CDR3 consists of 12 residues.

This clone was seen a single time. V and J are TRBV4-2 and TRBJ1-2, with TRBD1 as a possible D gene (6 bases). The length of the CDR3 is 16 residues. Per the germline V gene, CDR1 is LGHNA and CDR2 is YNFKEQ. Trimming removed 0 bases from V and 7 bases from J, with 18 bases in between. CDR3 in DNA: TGTGCCAGCAGCCAAGATCGGGTACAGGGCGCCGGTGGCTACACCTTC. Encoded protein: CASSQDRVQGAGGYTF.

Here the CDR3 DNA reads TGTGCCAGCTACCGCGGAGGAGAAGCTTTCTTT. It encodes CASYRGGEAFF. The genes are TRBV18 and TRBJ1-1, with unresolved D. Trimming left V 7 bases short and J 8 bases short, with 11 bases between. Germline lookup yields CDR1 KGHSH and CDR2 LQKENI. CDR3 size: 11 residues.

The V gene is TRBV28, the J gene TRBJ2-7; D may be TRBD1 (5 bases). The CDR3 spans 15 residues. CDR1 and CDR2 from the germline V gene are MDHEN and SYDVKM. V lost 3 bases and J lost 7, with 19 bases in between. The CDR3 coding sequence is TGTGCCAGCAGTTTTCAGTCAGGGCCCCCGGGTGAGCAGTACTTC. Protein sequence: CASSFQSGPPGEQYF.

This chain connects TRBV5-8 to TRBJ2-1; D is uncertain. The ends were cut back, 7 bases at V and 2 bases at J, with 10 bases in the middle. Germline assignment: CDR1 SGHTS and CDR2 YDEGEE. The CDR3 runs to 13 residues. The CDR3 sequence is CASGQSTYNEQFF. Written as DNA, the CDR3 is TGTGCCAGCGGCCAAAGTACCTACAATGAGCAGTTCTTC.

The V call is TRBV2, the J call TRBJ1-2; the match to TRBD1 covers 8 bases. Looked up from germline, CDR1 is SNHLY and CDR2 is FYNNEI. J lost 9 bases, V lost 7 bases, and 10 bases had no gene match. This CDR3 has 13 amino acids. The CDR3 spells CASTIQGAPSYTF. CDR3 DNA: TGTGCCAGCACCATCCAGGGGGCGCCGAGCTACACCTTC. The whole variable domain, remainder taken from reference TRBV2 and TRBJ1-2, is EPEVTQTPSHQVTQMGQEVILRCVPISNHLYFYWYRQILGQKVEFLVSFYNNEISEKSEIFDDQFSVERPDGSNFTLKIRSTKLEDSAMYFCASTIQGAPSYTFGSGTRLTVV.

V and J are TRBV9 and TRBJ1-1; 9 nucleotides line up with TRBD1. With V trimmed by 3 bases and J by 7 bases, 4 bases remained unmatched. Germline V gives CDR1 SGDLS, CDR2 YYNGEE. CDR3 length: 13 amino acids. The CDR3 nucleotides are TGTGCCAGCAGCGCCGGGACAGGGAGTGAAGCTTTCTTT. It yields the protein CASSAGTGSEAFF.

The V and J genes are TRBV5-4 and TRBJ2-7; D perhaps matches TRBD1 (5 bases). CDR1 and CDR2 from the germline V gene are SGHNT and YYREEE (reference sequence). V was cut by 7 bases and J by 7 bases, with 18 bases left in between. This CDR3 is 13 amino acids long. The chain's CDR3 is CASGAGWSGEQYF. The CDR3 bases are TGTGCCAGCGGCGCCGGGTGGTCAGGGGAGCAGTACTTC.

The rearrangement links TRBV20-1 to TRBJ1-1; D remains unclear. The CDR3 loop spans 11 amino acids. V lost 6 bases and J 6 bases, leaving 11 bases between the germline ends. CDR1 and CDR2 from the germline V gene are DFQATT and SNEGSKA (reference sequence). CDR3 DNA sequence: TGCAGTGCCTCTAAGTTCGCTGAAGCTTTCTTT. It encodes CSASKFAEAFF.

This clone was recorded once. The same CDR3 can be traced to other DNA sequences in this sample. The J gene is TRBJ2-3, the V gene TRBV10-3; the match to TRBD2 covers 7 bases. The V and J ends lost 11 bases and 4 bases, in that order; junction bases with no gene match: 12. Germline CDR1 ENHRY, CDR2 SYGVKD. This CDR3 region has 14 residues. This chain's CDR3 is CAVWTGGNPDTQYF. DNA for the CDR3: TGTGCCGTCTGGACGGGGGGTAACCCAGATACGCAGTATTTT.

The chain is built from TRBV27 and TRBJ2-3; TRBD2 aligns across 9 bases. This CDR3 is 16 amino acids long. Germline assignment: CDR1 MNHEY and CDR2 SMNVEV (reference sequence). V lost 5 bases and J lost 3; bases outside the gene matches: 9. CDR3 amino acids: CASSPWGGGATDTQYF. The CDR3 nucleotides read TGTGCCAGCAGTCCATGGGGCGGGGGGGCAACAGATACGCAGTATTTT.

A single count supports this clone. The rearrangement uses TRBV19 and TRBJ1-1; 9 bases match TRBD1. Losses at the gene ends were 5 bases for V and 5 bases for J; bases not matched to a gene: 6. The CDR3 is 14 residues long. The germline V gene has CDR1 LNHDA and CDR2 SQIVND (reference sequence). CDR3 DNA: TGTGCCAGTAGTCCAGGACAGGGGAAGACTGAAGCTTTCTTT. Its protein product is CASSPGQGKTEAFF.